The rows below give T cell receptor beta chains drawn from one sample of a study of cytomegalovirus exposure and HLA in healthy donors. Data came from immunoSEQ multiplex PCR; TCRdb stores just in-frame clones and leaves some out. The sample yields about 160,000 clones, 60% to 80% seen once. Sequencing was done on a sample of PBMCs. The receptors shown here come from a man aged 18-30 years in good health and CMV-seropositive. Both conserved end residues are part of each CDR3. A D gene is named only where the DNA matches it firmly. Not all rows give a size; the values are once, few, many and, for expanded clones, a class.

TRBV28	TRBJ1-2	-	-	TGTGCCAGCAGGGCGACTGGCAGATATGGCTACACCTTC	CASRATGRYGYTF
TRBV10-3	TRBJ1-1	once	TRBD1	TGTGCCATCAGTGAAAGGGGGCAGGTGAACACTGAAGCTTTCTTT	CAISERGQVNTEAFF
TRBV5-1	TRBJ2-1	-	TRBD2	TGCGCCAGCAGCTCCGGACTAGCGGGAGGGGAGCAGTTCTTC	CASSSGLAGGEQFF
TRBV5-8	TRBJ1-2	-	-	TGTGCCAGCAGCTTGATAGAATTGAACTATGGCTACACCTTC	CASSLIELNYGYTF
TRBV5-1	TRBJ2-2	-	-	TGCGCCAGCAGCCAAACTGGTACCGGGGAGCTGTTTTTT	CASSQTGTGELFF
TRBV9	TRBJ2-7	-	-	TGTGCCAGCAGCGTAAAGGACACCTACGAGCAGTACTTC	CASSVKDTYEQYF
TRBV23-1	TRBJ1-5	-	TRBD1	TGCGCCAGCGGCGTCCGGACAGGGGGCAATCAGCCCCAGCATTTT	CASGVRTGGNQPQHF
TRBV29-1	TRBJ1-2	-	TRBD1	TGCAGCGTGCTCGACCCGGGACAGATAAACTATGGCTACACCTTC	CSVLDPGQINYGYTF
TRBV19	TRBJ1-3	-	-	TGTGCCAGTAGTATAAAGTCTGTCCAGAACTCTGGAAACACCATATATTTT	CASSIKSVQNSGNTIYF
TRBV6-5	TRBJ1-2	once	TRBD1	TGTGCCAGCAGTCAGACAGGGCGAGATGGCTACACCTTC	CASSQTGRDGYTF
TRBV6-1	TRBJ1-5	-	-	TGTGCCAGCAGTGATTATAGCAATCAGCCCCAGCATTTT	CASSDYSNQPQHF
TRBV7-2	TRBJ1-1	-	-	TGTGCCAGCAGCCCGGGGGGTTTAGTGGAAGCTTTCTTT	CASSPGGLVEAFF
TRBV29-1	TRBJ1-2	-	-	TGCAGCGTTGTTGGGGGCGCTAACTATGGCTACACCTTC	CSVVGGANYGYTF
TRBV6-1	TRBJ2-5	-	TRBD2	TGTGCCAGCAGTGGATATCTAGCGGGGGCATCGACCCAGTACTTC	CASSGYLAGASTQYF
TRBV5-1	TRBJ2-7	-	-	TGCGCCAGCAGCGAACAATTTTACGAGCAGTACTTC	CASSEQFYEQYF
TRBV2	TRBJ2-7	-	-	TGTGCCAGCAGTCAGATGTGGCGGTCCTACGAGCAGTACTTC	CASSQMWRSYEQYF
TRBV19	TRBJ2-2	-	-	TGTGCCAGTAGTATACTTAAGACAGTACCCGGGGAGCTGTTTTTT	CASSILKTVPGELFF
TRBV18	TRBJ1-2	-	-	TGTGCCAGCTCACCAGACGGGGTGGTCTATGGCTACACCTTC	CASSPDGVVYGYTF
TRBV5-1	TRBJ2-6	-	-	TGCGCCAGCAGCTTATACAGGAACTCTGGGGCCAACGTCCTGACTTTC	CASSLYRNSGANVLTF
TRBV27	TRBJ1-1	-	-	TGTGCCAGCACCGTATCGGGAGCACGGAACACTGAAGCTTTCTTT	CASTVSGARNTEAFF
TRBV7-3	TRBJ2-1	-	TRBD1	TGTGCCAGCAGCGCTTGGACAGGCCGCGCGTACAATGAGCAGTTCTTC	CASSAWTGRAYNEQFF
TRBV19	TRBJ2-3	once	TRBD2	TGTGCCAGTAGTATCAGGACTAGCGGGACAGATACGCAGTATTTT	CASSIRTSGTDTQYF
TRBV11-3	TRBJ2-1	-	TRBD1	TGTGCCAGCAGCAGTGACAGGGGGGCGTGGAATGAGCAGTTCTTC	CASSSDRGAWNEQFF
TRBV19	TRBJ1-5	-	-	TGTGCCAGTAGTCCGGCTCGAGAGGTCTGGCATGTCAATCAGCCCCAGCATTTT	CASSPAREVWHVNQPQHF
TRBV9	TRBJ2-2	few	-	TGTGCCAGCAGCGACCTCACAGGGTTGTCTGGGGAGCTGTTTTTT	CASSDLTGLSGELFF
TRBV9	TRBJ1-6	-	TRBD1	TGTGCCAGCAGCGTAGCTGGACAGGAAAATTCACCCCTCCACTTT	CASSVAGQENSPLHF
TRBV7-8	TRBJ2-3	few	-	TGTGCCAGCAGCCCCGATCTAGGGCGGGAATACACAGATACGCAGTATTTT	CASSPDLGREYTDTQYF
TRBV11-2	TRBJ2-7	-	TRBD1	TGTGCCAGCAGAGAAGACAGGGGCCGCTACGAGCAGTACTTC	CASREDRGRYEQYF
TRBV29-1	TRBJ2-1	-	TRBD1	TGCAGCGTTGGGTACAGGGGGTTGAGCAATGAGCAGTTCTTC	CSVGYRGLSNEQFF
TRBV25-1	TRBJ1-1	few	TRBD1	TGTGCCAGCAGTGACCGGGACAGAATAGACACTGAAGCTTTCTTT	CASSDRDRIDTEAFF